These T cell receptor beta chains were read from a single sample in a study of blood T cell repertoires in COVID-19. The method was immunoSEQ multiplex PCR; TCRdb's version includes in-frame clones alone and lacks a portion of them. The sample includes 50,000 or so clones, 82% of them seen just once. The sequenced sample consisted of peripheral blood. Source of these receptors: a man aged 35-49 years with acute or convalescent COVID-19. Both conserved end residues are part of each CDR3. Fields, in order: J gene, D gene, clone size, CDR3 length, V gene, CDR3 protein, CDR3 DNA. The D gene is left open where the match is weak. Clone size appears in some rows only: once, few, many, or a class for an expanded clone.

TRBJ2-7 | TRBD1 | . | 12 | TRBV2 | CASRQGLREQYF | TGTGCCAGCAGACAGGGGTTGCGTGAGCAGTACTTC
TRBJ1-1 | TRBD1 | . | 17 | TRBV27 | CASSLSGGRGRNTEAFF | TGTGCCAGCAGTTTATCGGGTGGCAGGGGGCGGAACACTGAAGCTTTCTTT
TRBJ1-1 | . | once | 12 | TRBV12-3/TRBV12-4 | CASSFASREAFF | TGTGCCAGCAGTTTTGCGTCACGGGAGGCTTTCTTT
TRBJ1-2 | . | . | 13 | TRBV18 | CASSLGEAYGYTF | TGTGCCAGCTCGCTTGGAGAGGCCTATGGCTACACCTTC
TRBJ1-2 | TRBD1 | few | 16 | TRBV7-3 | CASSAQGTGGTYGYTF | TGTGCCAGCAGCGCCCAGGGGACAGGGGGCACCTATGGCTACACCTTC
TRBJ2-3 | TRBD1 | once | 14 | TRBV29-1 | CSVGPTGPPDTQYF | TGCAGCGTTGGGCCGACAGGGCCCCCAGATACGCAGTATTTT
TRBJ2-3 | . | . | 13 | TRBV9 | CASSVATPDTQYF | TGTGCCAGCAGCGTAGCTACTCCCGATACGCAGTATTTT
TRBJ2-1 | . | . | 15 | TRBV6-6 | CASTLTESSYNEQFF | TGTGCCAGCACTCTCACCGAGAGCTCCTACAATGAGCAGTTCTTC
TRBJ1-5 | . | . | 14 | TRBV3-1/TRBV3-2 | CASSQRDSNQPQHF | TGTGCCAGCAGCCAGAGGGACTCCAATCAGCCCCAGCATTTT
TRBJ1-5 | . | . | 13 | TRBV6-5 | CASSPGGDQPQHF | TGTGCCAGCAGCCCCGGAGGAGATCAGCCCCAGCATTTT
TRBJ2-5 | TRBD1 | . | 13 | TRBV5-4 | CASSRDRGETQYF | TGTGCCAGCAGCCGAGACAGGGGAGAGACCCAGTACTTC
TRBJ1-5 | . | once | 16 | TRBV6-2/TRBV6-3 | CASSYSSRQGNQPQHF | TGTGCCAGCAGTTACTCATCCCGGCAGGGCAATCAGCCCCAGCATTTT
TRBJ2-4 | . | . | 16 | TRBV5-4 | CASSLGGAGIRNIQYF | TGTGCCAGCAGCTTGGGTGGGGCAGGAATAAGGAACATTCAGTACTTC
TRBJ2-7 | TRBD2 | few | 15 | TRBV7-2 | CASSFGRLSSYEQYF | TGTGCCAGCAGCTTCGGGAGGCTTAGCTCCTACGAGCAGTACTTC
TRBJ2-3 | . | . | 23 | TRBV19 | CATVINIGQVDYFGGTGTDTQYF | TGTGCCACAGTGATTAATATTGGTCAGGTGGACTATTTCGGGGGTACAGGCACAGATACGCAGTATTTT
TRBJ1-2 | . | . | 12 | TRBV5-1 | CASREVNYGYTF | TGCGCCAGCAGGGAGGTTAACTATGGCTACACCTTC
TRBJ1-3 | . | . | 12 | TRBV6-5 | CASGLSGNTIYF | TGTGCCAGCGGACTTTCTGGAAACACCATATATTTT
TRBJ1-4 | . | . | 14 | TRBV29-1 | CSVGEAATNEKLFF | TGCAGCGTCGGGGAGGCGGCAACTAATGAAAAACTGTTTTTT
TRBJ2-7 | TRBD2 | . | 13 | TRBV6-2/TRBV6-3 | CASSLGGEGEQYF | TGTGCCAGCAGTTTGGGCGGGGAGGGCGAGCAGTACTTC
TRBJ1-6 | TRBD1 | . | 17 | TRBV3-1/TRBV3-2 | CASSQDRSQGIASPLHF | TGTGCCAGCAGCCAAGATCGCTCACAGGGGATAGCTTCACCCCTCCACTTT
TRBJ2-7 | TRBD1 | . | 13 | TRBV6-5 | CASSRDRAYEQYF | TGTGCCAGCAGTCGGGACAGGGCCTACGAGCAGTACTTC
TRBJ2-2 | . | . | 14 | TRBV9 | CASSVFGGAGELFF | TGTGCCAGCAGCGTATTCGGGGGAGCCGGGGAGCTGTTTTTT
TRBJ2-3 | . | few | 12 | TRBV12-3/TRBV12-4 | CASTLSTDTQYF | TGTGCCAGCACCTTAAGCACAGATACGCAGTATTTT
TRBJ1-3 | TRBD1 | few | 14 | TRBV10-3 | CAISGEQGWNTIYF | TGTGCCATCAGTGGAGAACAGGGGTGGAACACCATATATTTT
TRBJ2-3 | TRBD2 | once | 18 | TRBV7-6 | CASSQRPFSGGSTDTQYF | TGTGCCAGCAGCCAAAGACCCTTTAGCGGGGGGTCCACAGATACGCAGTATTTT
TRBJ2-4 | . | once | 13 | TRBV5-6 | CASSLKAQGTQYF | TGTGCCAGCAGCTTGAAGGCTCAGGGAACCCAGTACTTC
TRBJ1-1 | . | . | 14 | TRBV9 | CASSVGGRGTEAFF | TGTGCCAGCAGCGTAGGAGGGAGAGGCACTGAAGCTTTCTTT
TRBJ1-3 | TRBD1 | . | 16 | TRBV7-9 | CASSTVGQGSGNTIYF | TGTGCCAGCAGCACGGTGGGACAGGGTTCTGGAAACACCATATATTTT
TRBJ1-3 | . | once | 14 | TRBV5-1 | CASSLGSSGNTIYF | TGCGCCAGCAGCTTGGGGAGCTCTGGAAACACCATATATTTT
TRBJ2-7 | TRBD1 | . | 15 | TRBV19 | CASSTSDRSRYEQYF | TGTGCCAGTAGTACATCGGACAGGTCCCGCTACGAGCAGTACTTC
TRBJ2-6 | TRBD1 | . | 14 | TRBV19 | CATRQGSGANVLTF | TGTGCCACCAGACAGGGCTCTGGGGCCAACGTCCTGACTTTC
TRBJ1-2 | TRBD1 | . | 13 | TRBV28 | CASTLGQGRGYTF | TGTGCCAGCACCTTAGGACAGGGGCGCGGCTACACCTTC
TRBJ2-3 | . | . | 13 | TRBV9 | CASSTQGVDTQYF | TGTGCCAGCAGCACACAGGGTGTAGATACGCAGTATTTT
TRBJ2-1 | . | . | 16 | TRBV5-1 | CASSPDLRGARIEQFF | TGCGCCAGCTCCCCAGATTTACGGGGGGCGCGAATTGAGCAGTTCTTC
TRBJ1-5 | TRBD1 | . | 14 | TRBV2 | CASKAGGFGQPQHF | TGTGCCAGCAAAGCAGGGGGCTTTGGGCAGCCCCAGCATTTT
TRBJ1-1 | . | . | 11 | TRBV28 | CATKGLNEAFF | TGTGCCACCAAGGGGCTAAATGAAGCTTTCTTT
TRBJ1-2 | . | . | 13 | TRBV6-2/TRBV6-3 | CASSLPPRYGYTF | TGTGCCAGCAGTTTACCCCCGCGGTATGGCTACACCTTC
TRBJ2-5 | . | . | 15 | TRBV5-4 | CASSFTPDPQETQYF | TGTGCCAGCAGCTTCACCCCAGATCCGCAAGAGACCCAGTACTTC
TRBJ2-5 | . | . | 15 | TRBV20-1 | CSASPSWRPQETQYF | TGCAGTGCTAGTCCAAGTTGGAGACCTCAAGAGACCCAGTACTTC
TRBJ2-5 | TRBD1 | . | 14 | TRBV24-1 | CATSDTGQSETQYF | TGTGCCACCAGTGACACGGGACAGTCGGAGACCCAGTACTTC
TRBJ1-4 | TRBD1 | . | 16 | TRBV10-3 | CAISSSRQGTNEKLFF | TGTGCCATCAGTTCGTCACGACAGGGAACTAATGAAAAACTGTTTTTT
TRBJ1-2 | . | . | 11 | TRBV20-1 | CSAISPDGYTF | TGCAGTGCTATCTCTCCGGATGGCTACACCTTC
TRBJ2-1 | TRBD1 | . | 15 | TRBV24-1 | CATSDLAGGGNEQFF | TGTGCCACCAGTGATTTAGCAGGGGGTGGCAATGAGCAGTTCTTC
TRBJ2-3 | TRBD2 | . | 16 | TRBV6-2/TRBV6-3 | CASSYTGTSGADTQYF | TGTGCCAGCAGTTACACAGGGACTAGCGGGGCAGATACGCAGTATTTT
TRBJ1-1 | . | . | 15 | TRBV6-6 | CASSYAMLANTEAFF | TGTGCCAGCAGTTACGCTATGCTAGCGAACACTGAAGCTTTCTTT
TRBJ2-4 | . | . | 13 | TRBV5-4 | CASSGRGGDIQYF | TGTGCCAGCAGCGGGCGTGGAGGGGACATTCAGTACTTC
TRBJ2-7 | TRBD2 | . | 16 | TRBV30 | CAWRDLLGLAGNEQYF | TGTGCCTGGAGGGACCTATTGGGGCTAGCGGGGAACGAGCAGTACTTC
TRBJ1-1 | TRBD1 | . | 14 | TRBV2 | CASRPGQVGTEAFF | TGTGCCAGCAGACCGGGACAGGTGGGGACTGAAGCTTTCTTT
TRBJ2-5 | TRBD2 | medium-sized | 15 | TRBV24-1 | CATSPGTSGLETQYF | TGTGCCACCAGTCCCGGGACTAGCGGTTTAGAGACCCAGTACTTC
TRBJ2-3 | TRBD2 | . | 14 | TRBV6-2/TRBV6-3 | CASSYSGGKDTQYF | TGTGCCAGCAGTTATAGCGGGGGAAAAGATACGCAGTATTTT
TRBJ1-2 | TRBD1 | . | 14 | TRBV10-3 | CAISADGQGTGYTF | TGTGCCATCAGTGCAGATGGACAGGGTACTGGCTACACCTTC
TRBJ1-4 | TRBD1 | . | 15 | TRBV7-9 | CASSLGGQRGEKLFF | TGTGCCAGCAGCTTAGGGGGACAGAGGGGTGAAAAACTGTTTTTT
TRBJ2-7 | TRBD1 | once | 16 | TRBV19 | CASSIGVDRPWDEQYF | TGTGCCAGTAGTATAGGAGTGGACAGGCCGTGGGACGAGCAGTACTTC
TRBJ2-5 | TRBD1 | . | 15 | TRBV7-6 | CASSPDRGQEETQYF | TGTGCCAGCAGCCCGGACAGGGGGCAGGAAGAGACCCAGTACTTC
TRBJ2-2 | . | . | 13 | TRBV6-7 | CASSYHRAGELFF | TGTGCCAGCAGCTACCACCGGGCCGGGGAGCTGTTTTTT
TRBJ1-4 | . | . | 13 | TRBV5-1 | CASSLVGEEKLFF | TGCGCCAGCAGCTTGGTGGGAGAGGAAAAACTGTTTTTT
TRBJ1-6 | . | . | 15 | TRBV28 | CASTREGRRNSPLHF | TGTGCCAGCACTCGGGAGGGACGGAGGAATTCACCCCTCCACTTT